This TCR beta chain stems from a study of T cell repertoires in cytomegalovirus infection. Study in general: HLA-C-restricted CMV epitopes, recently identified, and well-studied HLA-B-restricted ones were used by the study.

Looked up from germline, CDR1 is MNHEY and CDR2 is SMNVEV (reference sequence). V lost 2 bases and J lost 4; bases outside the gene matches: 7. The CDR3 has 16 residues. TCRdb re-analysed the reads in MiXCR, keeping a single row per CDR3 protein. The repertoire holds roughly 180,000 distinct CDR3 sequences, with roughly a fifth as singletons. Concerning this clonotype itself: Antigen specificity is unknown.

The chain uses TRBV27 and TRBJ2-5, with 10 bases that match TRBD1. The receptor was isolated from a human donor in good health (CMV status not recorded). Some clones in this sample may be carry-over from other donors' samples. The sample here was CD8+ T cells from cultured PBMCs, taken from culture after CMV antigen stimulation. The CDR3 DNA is TGTGCCAGCAGTTTAAAAGACAGGGGGCGCGGAGAGACCCAGTACTTC. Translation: CASSLKDRGRGETQYF.